This T cell receptor (beta chain) comes out of a study of identical twins. Germline CDR1 MGHRA, CDR2 YSYEKL. V was clipped by 0 bases and J by 1 base, with 16 bases between them. The CDR3 sequence is 17 residues long. This clonotype has a handful of counts. The target antigen is unknown. A universal primer site came from template switching; cDNA carried unique molecular identifiers. TCRdb used MiXCR to reprocess the 5' RACE reads, holding one entry per CDR3 protein. The table records approximately 230,000 distinct CDR3 sequences, around an eighth of them present only once. General study points: Analyses based on zero insertions could be partly confounded by invariant MAIT and iNKT cells. In cord blood, abundant beta clonotypes had fewer insertions; memory showed no trend. Conclusions were drawn cross-sectionally by statistical analysis, without following the same donors.

The chain has TRBV4-1 and TRBJ2-7; D tentatively fits TRBD1 or TRBD2 (5 bases each). This sequence originates from a woman younger than 30 in good health. The sample consisted of memory (CD45RO+) T cells sorted from blood. As DNA, the CDR3 is TGCGCCAGCAGCCAAGATCCCACCGGGACGGATTCCTACGAGCAGTACTTC. Protein product: CASSQDPTGTDSYEQYF.